A selection of T cell receptor beta chains follows, all from one sample in a study of blood T cells in healthy people across ages. TCRdb fed the 5' RACE reads into MiXCR, producing one record per CDR3 protein. The profile shows roughly 1.9 million distinct CDR3 sequences, 30% to 40% of them singletons. Sample: blood. The receptor source for this set is a human donor in good health. CDR3s include the opening cysteine and the closing phenylalanine or tryptophan. The D gene is left open where the match is weak. The size of a clone is reported for some rows only, either as once, few or many, or as a class for expanded clones.

j_call v_call d_call cdr3_length clone_size cdr3_nt cdr3_aa
TRBJ2-7 TRBV25-1 - 11 - TGTGCCGGCAGTGATTCCTACGAGCAGTACTTC CAGSDSYEQYF
TRBJ2-1 TRBV12-3/TRBV12-4 TRBD2 15 many TGTGCCAGCAGCCCCCTTCCCGGGACTAGCAATGAGCAGTTCTTC CASSPLPGTSNEQFF
TRBJ2-7 TRBV29-1 - 13 few TGCAGCGTTGAAGGGTATACGGGGCGCGAGCAGTACTTC CSVEGYTGREQYF
TRBJ2-1 TRBV5-1 TRBD1 16 many TGCGCCAGCAGCTTGGTACAGGGGACACACAACAATGAGCAGTTCTTC CASSLVQGTHNNEQFF
TRBJ2-2 TRBV24-1 - 14 once TGTGCCACCAGTGATTTTCAGGAGACCGGGGAGCTGTTTTTT CATSDFQETGELFF
TRBJ2-3 TRBV20-1 - 13 few TGCAGTGCCGACTATAGGTCCGCAGATACGCAGTATTTT CSADYRSADTQYF
TRBJ1-1 TRBV15 - 12 few TGTGCCACCAGCAGAGATTCCACTGAAGCTTTCTTT CATSRDSTEAFF
TRBJ1-1 TRBV29-1 - 13 once TGCAGCGTTGAGGGGCGGGGGAACACTGAAGCTTTCTTT CSVEGRGNTEAFF
TRBJ1-5 TRBV6-2/TRBV6-3 - 19 few TGTGCCAGCAGTTACTATACCGCTGGGGGGACCTACCCATCATCAGCCCAGCATTTT CASSYYTAGGTYPSSAQHF
TRBJ2-4 TRBV7-8 - 12 - TGTGCCAGCGGTGGGGCTTACTACGAGCGGTACTTC CASGGAYYERYF
TRBJ2-4 TRBV7-9 - 13 - TGTGCCAGCAGCTGGTCCACCGGGGACATTCAGTACTTC CASSWSTGDIQYF
TRBJ1-2 TRBV6-5 - 14 once TGTGCCAGCAGCCGACTTCGGGGGTTCAATGGCTACACCTTC CASSRLRGFNGYTF
TRBJ2-7 TRBV6-2/TRBV6-3 TRBD1 14 - TGTGCCAGCAGACTGTGGACAGGGTCCTACGAGCAGTACTTC CASRLWTGSYEQYF
TRBJ1-2 TRBV29-1 - 12 once TGCAGCGTTTTAGCAGGAGACTATGGCTACACCTTC CSVLAGDYGYTF
TRBJ1-2 TRBV13 TRBD1 15 few TGTGCCAGCAGCGAGAGGACAGGGGGGAACTATGGCTACACCTTC CASSERTGGNYGYTF
TRBJ1-2 TRBV5-1 - 15 - TGCGCCAGCAGCTTGGGACGTGGGAACTTCTATGGCTACACCTTC CASSLGRGNFYGYTF
TRBJ2-3 TRBV29-1 TRBD2 14 few TGCAGCGTGGCTAGCGGGGGGGCCACAGATACGCAGTATTTT CSVASGGATDTQYF
TRBJ2-4 TRBV5-1 - 14 - TGCGCCAGCAGCTTGGATGGGGGTGAAAACATTCAGTACTTC CASSLDGGENIQYF
TRBJ1-5 TRBV18 - 13 - TGTGCCAGCTCACCTCGGGACCGCGGCCCCCAGCATTTT CASSPRDRGPQHF
TRBJ2-7 TRBV5-1 TRBD2 15 - TGCGCCAGCAGCAAGGGACTAGACGTGAGCTACGAGCAGTACTTC CASSKGLDVSYEQYF
TRBJ2-5 TRBV7-2 TRBD2 15 - TGTGCCAGCAGTACTAGCGGGGGGGCGGAGAGTGAGCAGTACTTC CASSTSGGAESEQYF
TRBJ1-1 TRBV13 - 12 - TGTGCCAGCGTGTGGGGGCGGACTGAAGCTTTCTTT CASVWGRTEAFF
TRBJ2-4 TRBV6-1 - 15 once TGTGCCAGCAGAGGGACGGACCTAACCAAAAACATTCAGTACTTC CASRGTDLTKNIQYF
TRBJ2-7 TRBV20-1 TRBD1 13 - TGCAGTGCTGAGGGGACAGAGAACTACGAGCAGTATTTC CSAEGTENYEQYF
TRBJ2-3 TRBV7-3 - 19 once TGTGCCAGCAGCTCCTGTCAATTTTCGGGACTGACTCAAGGAGATACGCAGTATTTT CASSSCQFSGLTQGDTQYF
TRBJ2-7 TRBV13 TRBD2 15 - TGTGCCAGCAGCTTAACGCGGGGGGTTTCCTACGAGCAGTACTTC CASSLTRGVSYEQYF
TRBJ2-1 TRBV7-2 - 15 few TGTGCCAGCAGCTTAGGCGGACAGCCTAGTCATGAGCAGTTCTTC CASSLGGQPSHEQFF
TRBJ2-5 TRBV25-1 - 15 few TGTGCCAGCAGTGAATATTCTGGGGCGGAGGAGACCCAGTACTTC CASSEYSGAEETQYF
TRBJ1-1 TRBV6-2/TRBV6-3 - 14 - TGTGCCTGCAGTTACGGGGGGCATAGCACTGAAGCTTTCTTT CACSYGGHSTEAFF
TRBJ1-1 TRBV20-1 - 12 few TGCAGTGCTAGAGTGACGAGCACTGAAGCTTTCTTT CSARVTSTEAFF
TRBJ2-7 TRBV21-1 - 17 - TGTGCCAGCACCCCGGGACGGGGGGGAGTAGCTTTCTACGAGCAGTACTTC CASTPGRGGVAFYEQYF
TRBJ2-1 TRBV24-1 - 17 few TGTGCCACCAGTGATTTTGCGGGCGGGGACTCCTCCGGTGAGCAGTTCTTC CATSDFAGGDSSGEQFF
TRBJ2-4 TRBV7-2 TRBD2 16 many TGTGCCAGCAGCTTAGCCGGGGGGATAGCCAAAAACATTCAGTACTTC CASSLAGGIAKNIQYF
TRBJ1-5 TRBV12-3/TRBV12-4 - 16 - TGTGCCAGCAGTTTCAGATCCGGGGGTGGCAATCAGCCCCAGCATTTT CASSFRSGGGNQPQHF
TRBJ2-4 TRBV7-2 - 12 - TGTGCCAGCAGCTTCAGGGCAAACATTCAGTACTTC CASSFRANIQYF
TRBJ2-7 TRBV7-2 TRBD2 15 - TGTGCCAGCAGCTTCGGGGGGGCAGTCCTGAACGAGCAGTACTTC CASSFGGAVLNEQYF
TRBJ1-5 TRBV20-1 - 15 - TGCAGTGCTAGAGCAAGAGGGGATAGCAATCAGCCCCAGCATTTT CSARARGDSNQPQHF
TRBJ1-2 TRBV20-1 - 15 many TGCAGTGCTAGAGATAGTACAGGCTCCAACTATGGCTACACCTTC CSARDSTGSNYGYTF
TRBJ2-5 TRBV24-1 - 16 few TGTGCCACCAGTGATGCCACCGGGTCCCCTCAAGAGACCCAGTACTTC CATSDATGSPQETQYF
TRBJ1-4 TRBV29-1 - 12 - TGCAGCGTTGAAGACGGCCTTGAAAAACTGTTTTTT CSVEDGLEKLFF
TRBJ2-1 TRBV11-2 TRBD2 21 few TGTGCCAGCAGCTTAGAAGTTTTAGGGACTAGCGGGGGGGCCTTATACAATGAGCAGTTCTTC CASSLEVLGTSGGALYNEQFF